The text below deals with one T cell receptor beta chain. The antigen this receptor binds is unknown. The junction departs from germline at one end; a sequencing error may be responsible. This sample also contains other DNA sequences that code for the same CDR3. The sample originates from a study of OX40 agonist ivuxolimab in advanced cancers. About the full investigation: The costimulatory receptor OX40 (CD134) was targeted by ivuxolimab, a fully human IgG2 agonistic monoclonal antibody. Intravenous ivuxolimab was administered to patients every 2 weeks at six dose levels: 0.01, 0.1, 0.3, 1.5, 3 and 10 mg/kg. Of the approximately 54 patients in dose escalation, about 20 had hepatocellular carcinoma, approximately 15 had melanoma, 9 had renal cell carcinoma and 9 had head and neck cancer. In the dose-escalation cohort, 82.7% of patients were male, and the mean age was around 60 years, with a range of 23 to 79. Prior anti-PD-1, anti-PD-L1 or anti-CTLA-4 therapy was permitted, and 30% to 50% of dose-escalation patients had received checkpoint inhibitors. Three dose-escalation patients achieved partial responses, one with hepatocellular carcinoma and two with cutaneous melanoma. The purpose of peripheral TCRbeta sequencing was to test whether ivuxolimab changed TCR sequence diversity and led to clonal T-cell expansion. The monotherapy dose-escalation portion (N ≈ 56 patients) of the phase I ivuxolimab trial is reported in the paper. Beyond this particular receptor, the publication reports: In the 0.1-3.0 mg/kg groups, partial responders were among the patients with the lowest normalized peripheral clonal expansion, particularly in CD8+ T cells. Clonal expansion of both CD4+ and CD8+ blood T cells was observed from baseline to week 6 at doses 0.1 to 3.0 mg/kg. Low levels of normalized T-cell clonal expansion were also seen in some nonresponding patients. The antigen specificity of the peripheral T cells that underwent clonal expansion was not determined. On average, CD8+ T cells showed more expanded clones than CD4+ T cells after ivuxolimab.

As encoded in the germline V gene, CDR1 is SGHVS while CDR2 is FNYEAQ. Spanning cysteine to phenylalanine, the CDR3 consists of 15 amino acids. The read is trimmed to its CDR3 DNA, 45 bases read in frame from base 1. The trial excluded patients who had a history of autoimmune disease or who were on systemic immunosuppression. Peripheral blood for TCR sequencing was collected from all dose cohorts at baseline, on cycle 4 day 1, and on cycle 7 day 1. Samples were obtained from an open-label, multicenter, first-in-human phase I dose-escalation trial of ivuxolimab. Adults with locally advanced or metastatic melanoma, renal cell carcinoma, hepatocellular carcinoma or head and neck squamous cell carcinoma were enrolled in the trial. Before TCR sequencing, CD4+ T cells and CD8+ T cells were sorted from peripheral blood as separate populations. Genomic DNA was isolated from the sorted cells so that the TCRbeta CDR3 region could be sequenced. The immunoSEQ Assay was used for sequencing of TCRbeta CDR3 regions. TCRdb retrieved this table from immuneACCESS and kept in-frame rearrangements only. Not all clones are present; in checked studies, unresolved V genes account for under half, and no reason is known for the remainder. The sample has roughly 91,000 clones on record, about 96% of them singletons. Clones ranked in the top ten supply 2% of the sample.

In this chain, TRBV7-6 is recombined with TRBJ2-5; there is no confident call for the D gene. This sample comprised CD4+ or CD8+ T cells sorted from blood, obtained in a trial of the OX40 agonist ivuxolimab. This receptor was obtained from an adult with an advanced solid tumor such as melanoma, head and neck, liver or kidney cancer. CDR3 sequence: CASSLGIANQETQYF. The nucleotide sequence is TGCGCCAGCAGCTTAGGGATCGCAAACCAAGAGACCCAGTACTTC.